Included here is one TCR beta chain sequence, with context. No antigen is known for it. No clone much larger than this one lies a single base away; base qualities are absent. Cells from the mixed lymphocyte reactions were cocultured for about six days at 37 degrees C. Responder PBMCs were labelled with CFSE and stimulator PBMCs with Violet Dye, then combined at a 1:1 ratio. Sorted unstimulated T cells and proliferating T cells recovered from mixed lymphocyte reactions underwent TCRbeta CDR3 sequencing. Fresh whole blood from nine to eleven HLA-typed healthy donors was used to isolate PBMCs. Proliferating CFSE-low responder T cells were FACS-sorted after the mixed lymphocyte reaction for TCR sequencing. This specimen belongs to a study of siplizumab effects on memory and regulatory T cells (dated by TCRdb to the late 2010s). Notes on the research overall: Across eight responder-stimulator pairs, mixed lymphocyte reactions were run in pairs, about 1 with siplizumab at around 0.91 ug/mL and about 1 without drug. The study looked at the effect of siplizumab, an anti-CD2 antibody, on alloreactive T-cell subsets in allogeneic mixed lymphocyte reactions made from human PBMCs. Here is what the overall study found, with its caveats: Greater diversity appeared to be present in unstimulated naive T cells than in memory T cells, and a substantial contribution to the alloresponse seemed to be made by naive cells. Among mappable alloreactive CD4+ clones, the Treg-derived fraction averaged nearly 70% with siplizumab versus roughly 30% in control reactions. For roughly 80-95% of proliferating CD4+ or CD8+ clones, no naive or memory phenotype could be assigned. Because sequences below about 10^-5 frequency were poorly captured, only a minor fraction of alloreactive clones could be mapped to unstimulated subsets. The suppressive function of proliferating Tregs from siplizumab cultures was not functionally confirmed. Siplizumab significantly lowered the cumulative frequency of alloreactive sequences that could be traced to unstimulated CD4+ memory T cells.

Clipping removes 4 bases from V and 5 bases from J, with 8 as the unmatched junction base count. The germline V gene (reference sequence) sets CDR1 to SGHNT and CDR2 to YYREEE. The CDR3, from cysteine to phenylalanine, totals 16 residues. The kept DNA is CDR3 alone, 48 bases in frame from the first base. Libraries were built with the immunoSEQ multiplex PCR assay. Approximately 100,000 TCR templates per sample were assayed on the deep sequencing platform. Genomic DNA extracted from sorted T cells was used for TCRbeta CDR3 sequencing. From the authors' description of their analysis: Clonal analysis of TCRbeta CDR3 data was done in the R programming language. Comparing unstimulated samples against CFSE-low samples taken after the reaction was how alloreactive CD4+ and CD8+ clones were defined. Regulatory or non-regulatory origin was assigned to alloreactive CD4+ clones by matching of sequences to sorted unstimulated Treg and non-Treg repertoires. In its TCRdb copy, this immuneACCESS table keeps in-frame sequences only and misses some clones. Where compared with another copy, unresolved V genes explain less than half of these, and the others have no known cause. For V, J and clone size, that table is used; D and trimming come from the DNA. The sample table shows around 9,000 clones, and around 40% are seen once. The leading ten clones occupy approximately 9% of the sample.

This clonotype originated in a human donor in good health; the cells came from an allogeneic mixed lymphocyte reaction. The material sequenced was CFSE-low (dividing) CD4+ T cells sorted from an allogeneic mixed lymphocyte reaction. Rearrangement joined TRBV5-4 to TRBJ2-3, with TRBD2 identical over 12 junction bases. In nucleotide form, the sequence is TGTGCCAGCAGCACTCTAGCGGGAGGGCCCAGAGATACGCAGTATTTT. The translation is CASSTLAGGPRDTQYF.